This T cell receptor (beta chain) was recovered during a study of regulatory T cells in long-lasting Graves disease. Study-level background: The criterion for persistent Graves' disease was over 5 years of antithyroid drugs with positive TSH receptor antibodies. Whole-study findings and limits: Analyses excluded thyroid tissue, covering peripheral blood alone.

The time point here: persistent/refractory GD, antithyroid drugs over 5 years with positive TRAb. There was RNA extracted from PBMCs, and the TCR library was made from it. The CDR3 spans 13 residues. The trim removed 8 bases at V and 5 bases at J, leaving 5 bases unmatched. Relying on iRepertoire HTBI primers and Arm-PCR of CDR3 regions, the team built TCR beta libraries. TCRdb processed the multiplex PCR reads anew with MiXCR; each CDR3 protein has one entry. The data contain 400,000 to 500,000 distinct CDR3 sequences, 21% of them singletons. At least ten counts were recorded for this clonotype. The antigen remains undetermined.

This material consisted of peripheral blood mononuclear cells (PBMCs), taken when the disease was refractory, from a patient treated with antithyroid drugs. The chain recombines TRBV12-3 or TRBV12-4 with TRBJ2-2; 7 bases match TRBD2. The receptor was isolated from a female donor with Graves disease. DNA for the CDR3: TGTGCCAGCTCGGGAGGACGGACCGGGGAGCTGTTTTTT. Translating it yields CASSGGRTGELFF.